The 21 T cell receptor beta chains listed next were all sequenced from one sample in a study of response to subunit inactivated influenza vaccine. One entry per CDR3 protein results from TCRdb running MiXCR on the RT-PCR reads. Among some 600,000 distinct CDR3 sequences listed, around 15% were seen once. This sample comprised PBMCs from blood, obtained approximately 15 days before vaccination. All receptors derive from a man in his fifties who received an inactivated influenza vaccine.

The chain is built from TRBV20-1 and TRBJ2-1, with 8 bases fitting TRBD2. V shed 0 bases, J shed 7 bases, and the junction held 11 bases outside the gene matches. CDR1 and CDR2 (germline): DFQATT, SNEGSKA (reference sequence). This CDR3 contains 16 residues. The CDR3 spells CSARDPVKRERNEQFF. The CDR3 DNA sequence: TGCAGTGCTAGAGATCCCGTCAAGCGGGAGAGAAATGAGCAGTTCTTC.

At least ten counts were recorded for this clonotype. J is TRBJ2-3 and V is TRBV5-1, with D hard to call. Trimming took 3 bases from V and 0 from J, leaving 8 bases between them. Germline V gene lookup returns CDR1 SGHRS and CDR2 YFSETQ. This CDR3 spans 14 amino acids. The CDR3 DNA reads TGCGCCAGCAGCTCTCCGGACAGCACAGATACGCAGTATTTT. As protein: CASSSPDSTDTQYF.

The DNA for the CDR3 is TGCGCCAGCGGACTAGGGACAGGGTCTTCGGAGACCCAGTACTTC. Translated: CASGLGTGSSETQYF. The V and J genes are TRBV5-1 and TRBJ2-5; 9 bases agree with TRBD1. The CDR3 sequence is 15 residues long. V dropped 7 bases and J dropped 5; count of bases not matched to a gene: 12. Germline V gene data show CDR1 as SGHRS and CDR2 as YFSETQ.

This clonotype turned up a few times. The V call is TRBV7-3, the J call TRBJ2-1; D may correspond to TRBD1 or TRBD2 (5 bases each). V was clipped by 4 bases and J by 9 bases, with 16 bases between them. CDR1 is SGHTA and CDR2 is FQGTGA in the germline V gene. The CDR3 has 14 residues. The CDR3 sequence is CASSSTAPGGEQFF. Written as DNA, the CDR3 is TGTGCCAGCAGCTCGACAGCCCCCGGAGGTGAGCAGTTCTTC.

The chain has TRBV29-1 and TRBJ1-1; D gene unclear. From germline, CDR1 is SQVTM and CDR2 ANQGSEA. The V and J ends lost 4 bases and 4 bases respectively, with 13 bases between them. This CDR3 is built from 13 residues. CDR3 in DNA: TGCAGCGTTGTAAGGATCGGAGTCACTGAAGCTTTCTTT. Amino acids: CSVVRIGVTEAFF.

J is TRBJ1-5 and V is TRBV30; tentatively, D is TRBD1 (6 bases). The CDR3 has 13 amino acids. V lost 0 bases and J lost 7, with 10 bases in between. Germline V gene lookup returns CDR1 GTSNPN and CDR2 SVGIG (reference sequence). The CDR3 sequence: CAWSVGGAQPQHF. CDR3 nucleotides: TGTGCCTGGAGTGTCGGGGGGGCCCAGCCCCAGCATTTT.

The rearrangement uses TRBV6-2 or TRBV6-3 and TRBJ1-1; a possible D gene is TRBD1 (5 bases). Germline CDR1 MNHEY, CDR2 SVGEGT. The CDR3 is 14 amino acids. V was trimmed by 4 bases and J by 1 base, leaving 10 bases between them. The CDR3 DNA is TGTGCCAGCAGTTCAGCAGGGTCGAACACTGAAGCTTTCTTT. Amino acids: CASSSAGSNTEAFF.

As regards this clonotype: A read error may account for a junction end that differs from germline. This sequence joins TRBV5-1 and TRBJ2-7, with D possibly TRBD1 on 6 matching bases. Germline loops: CDR1 SGHRS, CDR2 YFSETQ. The CDR3 contains 16 residues. The DNA for the CDR3 is TGCCCCAGCAGCGACCCCCACAGGGAGCGCCCCTACGAGCAGTACTTC. Its translation is CPSSDPHRERPYEQYF.

The chain recombines TRBV20-1 with TRBJ2-1; TRBD1 or TRBD2 may be the D gene (5 bases each). There are 14 residues in the CDR3. The V gene's germline CDR1 is DFQATT and CDR2 SNEGSKA (reference sequence). The ends were cut back, 3 bases at V and 6 bases at J, with 15 bases in the middle. CDR3: CSARDTRASNEQFF. CDR3 bases: TGCAGTGCTAGGGACACGAGGGCAAGCAATGAGCAGTTCTTC.

The chain joins TRBV15 to TRBJ2-1; the D is unclear. The germline gives CDR1 LNHNV, CDR2 YYDKDF (reference sequence). Trimming left V 4 bases short and J 7 bases short, with 8 bases between. The CDR3 loop spans 12 amino acids. CDR3 nucleotides: TGTGCCACCAGCACCCTGCTAAATGAGCAGTTCTTC. This encodes CATSTLLNEQFF.

In this sample, this clonotype turned up a few times. This rearrangement joins TRBV3-1 to TRBJ2-2; 8 bases match TRBD2. From germline, CDR1 is LGHDT and CDR2 YNNKEL (reference sequence). The CDR3 spans 15 residues. V was clipped by 3 bases and J by 4 bases; unmatched bases: 4. This CDR3 reads CASSQRGAVTGELFF. The CDR3 bases are TGTGCCAGCAGCCAGCGGGGGGCGGTCACCGGGGAGCTGTTTTTT.

The rearrangement uses TRBV10-3 and TRBJ2-2, with D possibly matching TRBD2 (5 bases). The germline CDR1 and CDR2 sequences are ENHRY and SYGVKD. CDR3 length: 16 residues. Trimming cost V 0 bases and J 1 base, with 9 bases left between them. CDR3 sequence reads: CAISESSSLNTGELFF. CDR3 in DNA: TGTGCCATCAGTGAGTCCTCTAGCTTGAACACCGGGGAGCTGTTTTTT.

The genes are TRBV12-3 or TRBV12-4 and TRBJ2-3; D unclear. Trimming shortened V by 6 bases and J by 4 bases, and 11 bases separated the two germline ends. The CDR3 length is 13 residues. Here the CDR3 reads CASSPVPPDTQYF. The CDR3 DNA sequence: TGTGCCAGCAGCCCCGTCCCCCCAGATACGCAGTATTTT.

This clonotype was observed a few times. The gene calls are TRBV5-1 and TRBJ2-5; D unresolved. Germline CDR1 and CDR2: SGHRS and YFSETQ. The CDR3 spans 11 residues. V lost 4 bases to trimming and J lost 5 bases, with 6 bases between them. The CDR3 loop reads CASSEDETQYF. The CDR3 nucleotides are TGCGCCAGCAGCGAGGACGAGACCCAGTACTTC.

V usage is TRBV27 and J usage is TRBJ2-1; perhaps TRBD2 as D (5 bases). CDR1 is MNHEY, CDR2 SMNVEV, per germline (reference sequence). V lost 5 bases to trimming and J lost 4 bases, with 12 bases between them. This CDR3 is 14 amino acids long. The DNA for the CDR3 is TGTGCCAGCAGTCAAGCGGTTGGGTACAATGAGCAGTTCTTC. Its translation is CASSQAVGYNEQFF.

This rearrangement joins TRBV12-3 or TRBV12-4 to TRBJ2-5; no clear D. V dropped 3 bases and J dropped 0 bases, with 5 bases sitting between them. This CDR3 has 13 residues. The CDR3 coding sequence is TGTGCCAGCAGTTTCGGGTACCAAGAGACCCAGTACTTC. This sequence encodes CASSFGYQETQYF.

In this sample, this clonotype turned up a few times. The chain uses TRBV6-5 and TRBJ2-5, with D perhaps matching TRBD2 (6 bases). There are 17 residues in the CDR3. The germline gives CDR1 MNHEY, CDR2 SVGAGI. V shed 2 bases and J shed 7 bases, with 23 bases lying between them. This CDR3 is CASSYVEGSGRAGTQYF. CDR3 nucleotide sequence: TGTGCCAGCAGTTACGTGGAGGGGTCTGGACGGGCGGGGACCCAGTACTTC.

This clonotype has a handful of counts. The gene calls are TRBV11-2 and TRBJ2-3, with D possibly being TRBD1 (5 bases). Germline lookup yields CDR1 SGHAT and CDR2 FQNNGV. V gave up 4 bases and J gave up 10 bases, with 12 bases separating them. CDR3 length equals 12 residues. The CDR3 loop is CASSSWTRPQYF. The CDR3 region has the DNA TGTGCCAGCAGCTCTTGGACAAGGCCGCAGTATTTT.

This clonotype was picked up a small number of times. The genes are TRBV24-1 and TRBJ2-3, with a weak D call TRBD2 (5 bases). The CDR3 extends over 14 amino acids. V lost 0 bases, J lost 4 bases, and 7 bases lay in between. From germline, CDR1 is KGHDR and CDR2 SFDVKD. The CDR3 DNA reads as TGTGCCACCAGTGATTTGTTGGAGGCAGATACGCAGTATTTT. It yields the protein CATSDLLEADTQYF.

This clonotype was seen a handful of times. The rearrangement links TRBV28 to TRBJ2-5; D gene uncertain. V was cut by 4 bases and J by 0 bases, with 3 bases left in between. The CDR3 covers 12 residues. Germline CDR1 reads MDHEN; CDR2 reads SYDVKM. CDR3 residues: CASSSHQETQYF. The DNA of the CDR3 is TGTGCCAGCAGTTCCCACCAAGAGACCCAGTACTTC.

J is TRBJ2-1 and V is TRBV6-2 or TRBV6-3, with TRBD1 matching over 8 bases. The CDR3 consists of 15 residues. Germline CDR1 reads MNHEY; CDR2 reads SVGEGT. V trimming: 7 bases; J trimming: 3 bases; junction bases outside the gene matches: 8. The CDR3 here is CASIQGGQHYNEQFF. The CDR3 DNA reads as TGTGCCAGCATACAGGGGGGACAACACTACAATGAGCAGTTCTTC.